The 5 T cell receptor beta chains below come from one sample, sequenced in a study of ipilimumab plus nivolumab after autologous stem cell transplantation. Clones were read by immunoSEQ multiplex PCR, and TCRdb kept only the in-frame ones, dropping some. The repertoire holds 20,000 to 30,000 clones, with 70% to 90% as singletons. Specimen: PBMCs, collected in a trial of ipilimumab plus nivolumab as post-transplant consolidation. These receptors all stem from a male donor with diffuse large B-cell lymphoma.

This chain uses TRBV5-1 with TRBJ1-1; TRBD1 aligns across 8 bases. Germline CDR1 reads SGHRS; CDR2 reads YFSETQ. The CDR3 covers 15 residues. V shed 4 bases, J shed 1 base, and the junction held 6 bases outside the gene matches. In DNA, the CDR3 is TGCGCCAGCAGCGATCCGGGACAGGCGAACACTGAAGCTTTCTTT. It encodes CASSDPGQANTEAFF.

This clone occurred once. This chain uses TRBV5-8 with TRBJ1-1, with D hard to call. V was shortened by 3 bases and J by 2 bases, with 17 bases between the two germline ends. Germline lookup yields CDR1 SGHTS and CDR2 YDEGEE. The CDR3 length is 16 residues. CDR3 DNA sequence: TGTGCCAGCAGCTCCCTCGTTTCGGCTGAAAACACTGAAGCTTTCTTT. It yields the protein CASSSLVSAENTEAFF.

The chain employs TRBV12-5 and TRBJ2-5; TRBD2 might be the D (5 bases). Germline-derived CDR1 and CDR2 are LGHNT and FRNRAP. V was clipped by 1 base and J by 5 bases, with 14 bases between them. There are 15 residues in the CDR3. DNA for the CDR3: TGTGCTAGTGGTTTGGGCTCCGGGGTAAGCGAGACCCAGTACTTC. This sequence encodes CASGLGSGVSETQYF.

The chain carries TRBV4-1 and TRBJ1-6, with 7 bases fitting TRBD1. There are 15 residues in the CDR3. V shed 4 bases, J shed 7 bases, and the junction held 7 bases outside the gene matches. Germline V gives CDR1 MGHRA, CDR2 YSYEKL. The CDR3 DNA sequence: TGCGCCAGCAGCCCTCAGGGACAGAGGAATTCACCCCTCCACTTT. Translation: CASSPQGQRNSPLHF.

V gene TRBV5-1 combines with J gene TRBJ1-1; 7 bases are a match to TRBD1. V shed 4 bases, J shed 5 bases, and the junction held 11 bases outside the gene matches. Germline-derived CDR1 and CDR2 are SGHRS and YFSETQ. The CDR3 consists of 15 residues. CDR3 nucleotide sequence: TGCGCCAGCAGCGGGGGACAGACCCTCGGAACTGAAGCTTTCTTT. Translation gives CASSGGQTLGTEAFF. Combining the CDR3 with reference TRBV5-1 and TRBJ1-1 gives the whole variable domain KAGVTQTPRYLIKTRGQQVTLSCSPISGHRSVSWYQQTPGQGLQFLFEYFSETQRNKGNFPGRFSGRQFSNSRSEMNVSTLELGDSALYLCASSGGQTLGTEAFFGQGTRLTVV.